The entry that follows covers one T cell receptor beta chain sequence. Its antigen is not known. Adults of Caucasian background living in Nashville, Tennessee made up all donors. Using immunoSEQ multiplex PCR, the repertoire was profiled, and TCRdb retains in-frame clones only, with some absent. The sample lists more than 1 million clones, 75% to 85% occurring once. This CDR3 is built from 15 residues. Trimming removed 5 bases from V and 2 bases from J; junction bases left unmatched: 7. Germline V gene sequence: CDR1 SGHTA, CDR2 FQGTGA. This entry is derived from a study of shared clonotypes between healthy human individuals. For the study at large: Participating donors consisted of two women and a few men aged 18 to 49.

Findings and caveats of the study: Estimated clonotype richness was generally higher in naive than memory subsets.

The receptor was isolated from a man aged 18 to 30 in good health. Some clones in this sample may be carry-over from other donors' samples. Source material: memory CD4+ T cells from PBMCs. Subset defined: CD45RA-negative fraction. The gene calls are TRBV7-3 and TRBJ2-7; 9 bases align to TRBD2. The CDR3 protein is CASSPQPSGAYEQYF. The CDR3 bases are TGTGCCAGCAGCCCCCAGCCTAGCGGGGCCTACGAGCAGTACTTC.